This T cell receptor beta chain was obtained from a study of regulatory T cells in long-lasting Graves disease. Documented time point: newly diagnosed GD, antithyroid drugs for less than 3 months. PBMC RNA was the source of the TCR library. Per the germline V gene, CDR1 is SGHRS and CDR2 is YFSETQ. Trimming took off 0 bases at V and 8 bases at J, with 11 bases between the two ends. The CDR3 extends over 13 amino acids. At least ten counts were recorded for this clonotype. The antigen remains undetermined. Whole-study results and caveats: TCR diversity was lower in persistent Graves' patients than in newly diagnosed ones. Persistent patients had a count of shared public clonotypes (approximately 3,000) that exceeded that of new patients (about 970).

Building the TCR beta libraries relied on iRepertoire HTBI primers, and CDR3 regions underwent Arm-PCR. From the multiplex PCR reads, TCRdb called clonotypes with MiXCR, one entry per CDR3 protein. Altogether 350,000 to 400,000 distinct CDR3 sequences are present, under 20% being singletons, with the ten largest covering over 20%. This sample was shared with a second study, whose subject was T cells in Graves' hyperthyroidism and ophthalmopathy. That work adds: Hyperthyroidism in the patients, aged 18 to 65, was newly diagnosed and under 2 months in duration.

The source of this sequence is a woman younger than 30 with Graves disease. The specimen comprised peripheral blood mononuclear cells (PBMCs), sampled at new diagnosis, from a patient treated with antithyroid drugs. V is TRBV5-1 and J is TRBJ1-2, with D unresolved. As DNA, the CDR3 is TGCGCCAGCAGCTTGGCCTCTTCGGTCGGCTACACCTTC. Its translation is CASSLASSVGYTF.